This T cell receptor (beta chain) is drawn from a study of cytomegalovirus exposure and HLA in healthy donors. Study results and caveats: The study had only CMV serostatus as immune exposure information. TCR beta V- and J-gene trimming was later associated with a missense DCLRE1C variant.

PCR primers comprised 60 Vbeta and 13 Jbeta primers. TCRdb's copy holds only in-frame clones and misses some; the assay was immunoSEQ multiplex PCR. The data show about 120,000 clones, roughly 82% seen once. With respect to this clone: Antigen unknown.

The CDR3 covers 13 residues. V was clipped by 6 bases and J by 5 bases; unmatched bases: 8. Germline lookup yields CDR1 GTSNPN and CDR2 SVGIG (reference sequence). Sample: PBMCs. This chain joins TRBV30 and TRBJ2-7; 9 bases map to TRBD2. The receptor was derived from a young man in good health and CMV-seropositive. DNA for the CDR3: TGTGCCTGTCTTAGCGGGAGACTTGACGAGCAGTACTTC. Amino acids: CACLSGRLDEQYF. Supplemented by reference TRBV30 and TRBJ2-7, the full variable domain reads SQTIHQWPATLVQPVGSPLSLECTVEGTSNPNLYWYRQAAGRGLQLLFYSVGIGQISSEVPQNLSASRPQDRQFILSSKKLLLSDSGFYLCACLSGRLDEQYFGPGTRLTVT.